The 30 T cell receptor beta chains listed next were all sequenced from one sample in a study of blood T cell repertoires in COVID-19. The assay was immunoSEQ multiplex PCR, and TCRdb's table has in-frame clones only and misses some. The table includes roughly 190,000 clones, roughly 90% detected once. The sample consisted of peripheral blood. The source of these receptors is a woman aged 60-75 years with COVID-19, enrolled during active disease.

Written as DNA, the CDR3 is TGTGCCAGCAGCTTGGTCCGGCGGCGGGAGCAGTACTTC. As protein: CASSLVRRREQYF. V and J are TRBV5-6 and TRBJ2-7; D gene uncertain. Germline CDR1 and CDR2: SGHDT and YYEEEE. The CDR3 totals 13 residues. Trimming took off 0 bases at V and 7 bases at J, with 11 bases between the two ends.

This chain connects TRBV6-2 or TRBV6-3 to TRBJ2-7, with D unclear. V lost 2 bases and J 7 bases, leaving 15 bases between the germline ends. The CDR3 contains 14 residues. CDR1 is MNHEY and CDR2 is SVGEGT in the germline V gene. CDR3 region: CASSYTVRGFEQYF. The CDR3 nucleotides are TGTGCCAGCAGTTACACGGTCCGCGGATTTGAGCAGTACTTC.

The chain recombines TRBV10-1 with TRBJ2-7, with TRBD1 matching over 7 bases. Germline V gives CDR1 WNHNN, CDR2 SYGVQD (reference sequence). The CDR3 covers 15 residues. The J segment lost 1 base and the V segment lost 0 bases, leaving 3 bases of the junction unmatched. The CDR3 is CASSESTTGSYEQYF. The CDR3 DNA reads as TGCGCCAGCAGTGAGTCCACGACAGGGTCCTACGAGCAGTACTTC.

The rearrangement uses TRBV5-1 and TRBJ2-5; 8 bases line up with TRBD2. The germline V gene has CDR1 SGHRS and CDR2 YFSETQ. V was clipped by 7 bases and J by 1 base; unmatched bases: 6. The CDR3 is made up of 14 amino acids. The CDR3 loop is CASGLAGSQETQYF. CDR3 in DNA: TGCGCCAGCGGGTTAGCGGGGTCCCAAGAGACCCAGTACTTC.

The rearrangement uses TRBV24-1 and TRBJ1-2; possible D gene TRBD1, 6 bases. Germline CDR1 is KGHDR and CDR2 is SFDVKD. V was pared by 5 bases and J by 5 bases, with 14 bases between. CDR3 size: 14 residues. CDR3 amino acids: CATSGRGLGYGYTF. The CDR3 bases are TGTGCCACCAGTGGCAGGGGTTTGGGGTATGGCTACACCTTC.

The chain combines TRBV6-5 with TRBJ1-4; D is perhaps TRBD1 (6 bases). Per the germline V gene, CDR1 is MNHEY and CDR2 is SVGAGI. The CDR3 is 13 amino acids. Trimming pared 6 bases from V and 2 bases from J, leaving 7 bases between. The CDR3 reads CASRDSTNEKLFF. As DNA, the CDR3 is TGTGCCAGCAGGGACAGTACTAATGAAAAACTGTTTTTT.

There are a few counts of this clone. V gene TRBV12-3 or TRBV12-4 combines with J gene TRBJ2-5, with D unclear. Trimming removed 5 bases at V and 3 bases at J, with 7 bases between. The CDR3 sequence is 12 residues long. This CDR3 reads CASSLYEETQYF. DNA for the CDR3: TGTGCCAGCAGTCTATACGAAGAGACCCAGTACTTC.

The sample holds one count of this clone. V usage is TRBV7-9 and J usage is TRBJ2-2; TRBD1 agrees at 8 bases. CDR1 and CDR2 from the germline V gene are SEHNR and FQNEAQ (reference sequence). J was trimmed by 10 bases and V by 4 bases; bases with no gene match: 11. The CDR3 has 15 residues. CDR3 residues: CASSYRTGIIAELFF. Written as DNA, the CDR3 is TGTGCCAGCAGCTATAGGACAGGGATAATAGCGGAGCTGTTTTTT. Complete variable domain (other parts from reference TRBV7-9 and TRBJ2-2): DTGVSQNPRHKITKRGQNVTFRCDPISEHNRLYWYRQTLGQGPEFLTYFQNEAQLEKSRLLSDRFSAERPKGSFSTLEIQRTEQGDSAMYLCASSYRTGIIAELFFGEGSRLTVL.

The chain has TRBV5-5 and TRBJ1-1, with D possibly matching TRBD1 (5 bases). Trimming removed 5 bases at V and 1 base at J, with 9 bases between. CDR1 SGHKS and CDR2 YYEKEE come from the germline V gene (reference sequence). The CDR3 has 13 amino acids. The CDR3 loop reads CASSWGENTEAFF. The CDR3 DNA is TGTGCCAGCAGTTGGGGGGAGAACACTGAAGCTTTCTTT.

This chain connects TRBV5-1 to TRBJ1-1, with TRBD1 matching 7 bases. This CDR3 comprises 16 residues. V lost 4 bases and J lost 2; bases outside the gene matches: 11. Germline lookup yields CDR1 SGHRS and CDR2 YFSETQ. The CDR3 protein is CASSPRQGIGNTEAFF. The CDR3 coding sequence is TGCGCCAGCAGCCCCCGACAGGGTATAGGAAACACTGAAGCTTTCTTT.

The chain couples TRBV19 to TRBJ1-2, with 7 bases aligning to TRBD1. The CDR3 contains 14 residues. Germline trimming cut 5 bases from V and 4 bases from J; bases unmatched to any gene: 7. Per the germline V gene, CDR1 is LNHDA and CDR2 is SQIVND (reference sequence). In DNA form, the CDR3 reads TGTGCCAGTAGTCTCGACAGGGCCGGCTATGGCTACACCTTC. This sequence encodes CASSLDRAGYGYTF.

The chain couples TRBV5-8 to TRBJ2-7; D is unclear. CDR1 is SGHTS, CDR2 YDEGEE, per germline. CDR3 length: 14 residues. The V end lost 5 bases, the J end lost 3 bases, and 15 bases lay between the germline ends. CDR3 sequence (DNA): TGTGCCAGCAGGCAAACAGACATTTTCTACGAGCAGTACTTC. It translates to CASRQTDIFYEQYF.

This clone was recorded once. The rearrangement joins TRBV6-2 or TRBV6-3 to TRBJ2-5; D perhaps matches TRBD2 (7 bases). In germline, CDR1 is MNHEY, CDR2 SVGEGT. V lost 6 bases and J 5 bases, leaving 25 bases between the germline ends. The CDR3 covers 17 residues. The CDR3 DNA sequence: TGTGCCAGCAGCCCCTCCCCGGTGGGGGGCGGGAGTGAGACCCAGTACTTC. Translated, it gives CASSPSPVGGGSETQYF.

Written as DNA, the CDR3 is TGTGCCAGCAGCGAGGGACAGTCCTACCAAAGCAATCAGCCCCAGCATTTT. Translation gives CASSEGQSYQSNQPQHF. The chain combines TRBV9 with TRBJ1-5, with 7 bases aligning to TRBD1. With V trimmed by 3 bases and J by 1 base, 10 bases remained unmatched. CDR3 length: 17 residues. Germline lookup yields CDR1 SGDLS and CDR2 YYNGEE. The entire variable domain, with the rest obtained from reference TRBV9 and TRBJ1-5, is as follows: DSGVTQTPKHLITATGQRVTLRCSPRSGDLSVYWYQQSLDQGLQFLIQYYNGEERAKGNILERFSAQQFPDLHSELNLSSLELGDSALYFCASSEGQSYQSNQPQHFGDGTRLSIL.

The chain combines TRBV18 with TRBJ1-6, with D possibly TRBD1 on 5 matching bases. In germline, CDR1 is KGHSH, CDR2 LQKENI. This CDR3 has 13 amino acids. Trimming shortened V by 3 bases and J by 8 bases, and 8 bases separated the two germline ends. The DNA of the CDR3 is TGTGCCAGCTCACCCGGACACGATTCACCCCTCCACTTT. This encodes CASSPGHDSPLHF.

CDR3 amino acids: CASSGDSLERNTIYF. For the CDR3, the DNA is TGTGCCAGCAGTGGGGACAGTCTAGAGAGAAACACCATATATTTT. The chain carries TRBV6-7 and TRBJ1-3, with 7 nucleotides matching TRBD1. TRBV6-7 is an ORF; its function is uncertain. This CDR3 is built from 15 residues. V gave up 5 bases and J gave up 5 bases; unmatched junction bases: 9.

The chain is built from TRBV6-5 and TRBJ2-7, with TRBD1 matching 9 bases. CDR3 length equals 13 residues. Germline CDR1 MNHEY, CDR2 SVGAGI. V dropped 5 bases and J dropped 8; count of bases not matched to a gene: 7. CDR3 loop: CASSRGTGQQQYF. CDR3 in DNA: TGTGCCAGCAGTCGTGGGACAGGGCAACAGCAGTACTTC.

The chain joins TRBV30 to TRBJ2-7; 7 bases are shared with TRBD2. CDR3 length: 12 residues. V shed 3 bases, J shed 5 bases, and the junction held 4 bases outside the gene matches. CDR1 GTSNPN and CDR2 SVGIG come from the germline V gene (reference sequence). As DNA, the CDR3 is TGTGCCTGGAGCCTACGGGGGGACGAGCAGTACTTC. It translates to CAWSLRGDEQYF. The full variable domain, its missing parts supplied by reference TRBV30 and TRBJ2-7, is SQTIHQWPATLVQPVGSPLSLECTVEGTSNPNLYWYRQAAGRGLQLLFYSVGIGQISSEVPQNLSASRPQDRQFILSSKKLLLSDSGFYLCAWSLRGDEQYFGPGTRLTVT.

This chain connects TRBV19 to TRBJ2-7; 7 positions match TRBD2. J lost 3 bases, V lost 5 bases, and 4 bases had no gene match. This CDR3 contains 13 residues. Per the germline V gene, CDR1 is LNHDA and CDR2 is SQIVND (reference sequence). CDR3 bases: TGTGCCAGTAGTTTCACTAGCGACTACGAGCAGTACTTC. This sequence encodes CASSFTSDYEQYF. The variable domain in full, with the rest retrieved from reference TRBV19 and TRBJ2-7, is DGGITQSPKYLFRKEGQNVTLSCEQNLNHDAMYWYRQDPGQGLRLIYYSQIVNDFQKGDIAEGYSVSREKKESFPLTVTSAQKNPTAFYLCASSFTSDYEQYFGPGTRLTVT.

The rearrangement joins TRBV19 to TRBJ1-4; 9 nucleotides align to TRBD1. The junction had 8 bases not matched to a gene; V was cut back by 5 bases and J by 7 bases. The CDR3 covers 15 residues. Germline CDR1 is LNHDA and CDR2 is SQIVND (reference sequence). The CDR3 sequence is CASSGRQGGSEKLFF. The CDR3 DNA reads TGTGCCAGTAGTGGACGACAGGGGGGAAGTGAAAAACTGTTTTTT. The full variable domain, rest sourced from reference TRBV19 and TRBJ1-4, is DGGITQSPKYLFRKEGQNVTLSCEQNLNHDAMYWYRQDPGQGLRLIYYSQIVNDFQKGDIAEGYSVSREKKESFPLTVTSAQKNPTAFYLCASSGRQGGSEKLFFGSGTQLSVL.

The V gene is TRBV9, the J gene TRBJ2-3, with D possibly being TRBD1 (6 bases). V lost 4 bases and J 6 bases, leaving 12 bases between the germline ends. There are 13 residues in the CDR3. Germline loops: CDR1 SGDLS, CDR2 YYNGEE. The CDR3 spells CASSPPQGDTQYF. The CDR3 DNA is TGTGCCAGCAGCCCTCCCCAGGGGGATACGCAGTATTTT.

V and J are TRBV7-8 and TRBJ1-5; D is unresolved. This CDR3 spans 14 amino acids. Trimming left V 0 bases short and J 1 base short, with 4 bases between. Germline CDR1 SGHVS, CDR2 FQNEAQ. The CDR3 nucleotides are TGTGCCAGCAGCTTAGCTGGCAGCAATCAGCCCCAGCATTTT. Protein product: CASSLAGSNQPQHF.

This clone was seen more than once but under ten times. The chain joins TRBV7-8 to TRBJ1-1; 7 bases fit TRBD1. Trimming took 5 bases from V and 1 from J; bases not matched to a gene: 1. CDR1 is SGHVS, CDR2 FQNEAQ, per germline. This CDR3 has 13 amino acids. The CDR3 sequence: CASSRDRNTEAFF. Here the CDR3 DNA reads TGTGCCAGCAGCCGGGACAGGAACACTGAAGCTTTCTTT. Based on the CDR3 plus reference TRBV7-8 and TRBJ1-1, the full variable domain is GAGVSQSPRYKVAKRGQDVALRCDPISGHVSLFWYQQALGQGPEFLTYFQNEAQLDKSGLPSDRFFAERPEGSVSTLKIQRTQQEDSAVYLCASSRDRNTEAFFGQGTRLTVV.

This sequence joins TRBV4-2 and TRBJ2-7; 8 bases match TRBD1. The CDR3 extends over 16 amino acids. Germline V lookup: CDR1 LGHNA, CDR2 YNFKEQ. The V gene end was trimmed by 4 bases and the J gene end by 5 bases; junction bases not matched to a gene: 13. The CDR3 coding sequence is TGTGCCAGCAGCCTCCCCGCCGGACAGGGTCTCCACGAGCAGTACTTC. It is translated as CASSLPAGQGLHEQYF.

This sequence joins TRBV4-3 and TRBJ2-1; TRBD2 aligns across 7 bases. Germline CDR1 and CDR2: LGHNA and YSLEER. Trimming removed 0 bases from V and 4 bases from J; junction bases left unmatched: 12. The CDR3 has 18 amino acids. The CDR3 bases are TGCGCCAGCAGCCAAGATCCAACTAGCGAAATGGGATACAATGAGCAGTTCTTC. This translates into CASSQDPTSEMGYNEQFF.

The rearrangement links TRBV10-1 to TRBJ2-6; the D gene is possibly TRBD2 (5 bases). Trimming removed 6 bases at V and 0 bases at J, with 12 bases between. The CDR3 sequence is 16 residues long. Germline V CDR1 and CDR2: WNHNN, SYGVQD (reference sequence). The CDR3 spells CASSEPGGSGANVLTF. Here the CDR3 DNA reads TGCGCCAGCAGCGAGCCTGGAGGCTCTGGGGCCAACGTCCTGACTTTC.

This chain joins TRBV5-4 and TRBJ2-2, with D perhaps TRBD1 (6 bases). The CDR3 has 15 residues. Germline V CDR1 and CDR2: SGHNT, YYREEE (reference sequence). The V end was cut by 2 bases, the J end by 3 bases, with 11 bases between. CDR3 DNA sequence: TGTGCCAGCAGCTTACAGGGTTGGGACACCGGGGAGCTGTTTTTT. It translates to CASSLQGWDTGELFF.

The chain joins TRBV7-2 to TRBJ2-5; D gene ambiguous. The V gene lost 5 bases and the J gene lost 5 bases, with 12 bases spanning the gap. The CDR3 has 13 amino acids. In germline, CDR1 is SGHTA, CDR2 FQGNSA. CDR3 DNA sequence: TGTGCCAGCAGCAGGTGGGCAGGCGAGACCCAGTACTTC. It yields the protein CASSRWAGETQYF.

The chain has TRBV11-3 and TRBJ2-2; possibly TRBD1 for D (6 bases). The V end lost 6 bases, the J end lost 7 bases, and 9 bases lay between the germline ends. This CDR3 contains 12 residues. Germline V lookup: CDR1 SGHNT, CDR2 YENEEA. Written as DNA, the CDR3 is TGTGCCAGCAGTCGGGACAACGGGGAGCTGTTTTTT. Amino acid sequence: CASSRDNGELFF.

V gene TRBV7-9 combines with J gene TRBJ1-2, with TRBD1 identical over 8 bases. Germline trimming cut 5 bases from V and 5 bases from J; bases unmatched to any gene: 10. This CDR3 has 15 residues. Germline CDR1 is SEHNR and CDR2 is FQNEAQ (reference sequence). As DNA, the CDR3 is TGTGCCAGCAGCATAGGACAGGGCGACGGATATGGCTACACCTTC. Its protein product is CASSIGQGDGYGYTF.